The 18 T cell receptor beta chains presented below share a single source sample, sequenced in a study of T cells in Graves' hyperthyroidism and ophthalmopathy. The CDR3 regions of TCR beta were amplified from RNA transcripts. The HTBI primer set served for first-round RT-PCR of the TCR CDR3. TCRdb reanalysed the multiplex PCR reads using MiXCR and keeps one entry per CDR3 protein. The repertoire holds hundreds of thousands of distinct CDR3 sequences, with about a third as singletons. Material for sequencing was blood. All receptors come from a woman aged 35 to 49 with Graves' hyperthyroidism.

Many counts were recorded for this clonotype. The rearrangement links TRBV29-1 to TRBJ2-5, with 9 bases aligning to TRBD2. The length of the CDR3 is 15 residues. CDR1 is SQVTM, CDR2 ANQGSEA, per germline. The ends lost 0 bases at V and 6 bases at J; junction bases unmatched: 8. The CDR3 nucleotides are TGCAGCGTTGAAGATCCCGAGCGGGAGGCACAGACCCAGTACTTC. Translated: CSVEDPEREAQTQYF. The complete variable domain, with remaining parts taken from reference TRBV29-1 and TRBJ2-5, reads SAVISQKPSRDICQRGTSLTIQCQVDSQVTMMFWYRQQPGQSLTLIATANQGSEATYESGFVIDKFPISRPNLTFSTLTVSNMSPEDSSIYLCSVEDPEREAQTQYFGPGTRLLVL.

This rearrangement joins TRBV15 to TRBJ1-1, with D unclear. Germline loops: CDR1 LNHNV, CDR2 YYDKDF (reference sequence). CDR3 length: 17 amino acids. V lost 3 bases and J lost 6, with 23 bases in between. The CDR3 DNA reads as TGTGCCACCAGCAGTGGCCAATGGACGGAGGTCGCCGCTGAAGCTTTCTTT. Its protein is CATSSGQWTEVAAEAFF.

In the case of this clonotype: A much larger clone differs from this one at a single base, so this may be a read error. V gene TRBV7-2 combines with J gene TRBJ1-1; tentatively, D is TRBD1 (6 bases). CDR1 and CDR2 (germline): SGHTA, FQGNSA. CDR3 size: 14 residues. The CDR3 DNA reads TGTGCCTGCAGCCAAGGGGGGGAGAACACTGAAGCTTTCTTT. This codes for CACSQGGENTEAFF.

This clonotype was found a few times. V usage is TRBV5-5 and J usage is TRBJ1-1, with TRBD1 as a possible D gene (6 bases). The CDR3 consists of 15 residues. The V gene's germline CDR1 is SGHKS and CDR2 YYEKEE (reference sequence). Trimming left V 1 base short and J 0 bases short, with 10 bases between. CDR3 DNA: TGTGCCAGCAGCTTGACGGGACACCTGAACACTGAAGCTTTCTTT. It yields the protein CASSLTGHLNTEAFF.

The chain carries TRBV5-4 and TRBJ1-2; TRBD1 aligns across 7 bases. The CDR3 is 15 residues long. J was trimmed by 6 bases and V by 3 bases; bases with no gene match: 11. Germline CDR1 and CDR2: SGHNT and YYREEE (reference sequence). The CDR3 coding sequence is TGTGCCAGCAGCTCGAACAGGGGTCTGGGCAATGGCTACACCTTC. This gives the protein CASSSNRGLGNGYTF.

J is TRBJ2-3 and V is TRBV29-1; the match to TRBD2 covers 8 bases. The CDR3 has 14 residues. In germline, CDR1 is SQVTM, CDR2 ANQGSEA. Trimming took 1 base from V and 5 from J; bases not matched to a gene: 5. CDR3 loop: CSVEAGGPGDTQYF. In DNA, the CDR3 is TGCAGCGTTGAAGCGGGAGGGCCGGGAGATACGCAGTATTTT.

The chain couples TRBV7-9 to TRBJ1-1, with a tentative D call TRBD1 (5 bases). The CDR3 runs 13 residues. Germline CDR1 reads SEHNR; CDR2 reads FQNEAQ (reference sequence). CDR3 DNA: TGTGCGACCGATAGTGGGGGGTTTACTGAAGCTTTCTTT. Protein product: CATDSGGFTEAFF.

The CDR3 spells CASSGGTGFFGYTF. The CDR3 DNA reads as TGTGCCAGCAGCGGAGGGACAGGGTTTTTCGGCTACACCTTC. The rearrangement links TRBV7-2 to TRBJ1-2; 9 nucleotides agree with TRBD1. The V and J ends lost 5 bases and 8 bases, in that order; junction bases with no gene match: 9. The CDR3 contains 14 residues. Germline CDR1 is SGHTA and CDR2 is FQGNSA.

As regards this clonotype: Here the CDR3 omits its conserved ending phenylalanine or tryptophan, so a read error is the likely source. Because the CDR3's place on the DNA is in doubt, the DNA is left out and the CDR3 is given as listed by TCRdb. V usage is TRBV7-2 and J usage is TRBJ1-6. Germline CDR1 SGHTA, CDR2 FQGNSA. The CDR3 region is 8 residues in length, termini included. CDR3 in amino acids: CASSLQTS.

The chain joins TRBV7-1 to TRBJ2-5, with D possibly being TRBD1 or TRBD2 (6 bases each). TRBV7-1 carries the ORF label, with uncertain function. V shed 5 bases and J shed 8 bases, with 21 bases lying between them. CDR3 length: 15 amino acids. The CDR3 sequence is CASSPLRGEGGTQYF. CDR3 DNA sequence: TGTGCCAGCAGCCCATTGAGGGGAGAGGGGGGAACCCAGTACTTC.

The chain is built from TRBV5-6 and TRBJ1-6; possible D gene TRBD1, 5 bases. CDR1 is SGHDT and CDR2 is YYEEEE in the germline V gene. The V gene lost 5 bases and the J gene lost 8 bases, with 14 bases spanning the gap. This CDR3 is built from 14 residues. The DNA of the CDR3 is TGTGCCAGCAGACCTCGCGGGGGTGATTCACCCCTCCACTTT. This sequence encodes CASRPRGGDSPLHF.

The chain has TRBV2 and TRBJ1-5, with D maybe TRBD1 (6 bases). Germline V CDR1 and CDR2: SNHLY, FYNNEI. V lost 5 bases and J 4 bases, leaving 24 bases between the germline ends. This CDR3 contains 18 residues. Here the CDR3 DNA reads TGTGCCAGCAGTCAACCGGGACATTCGTCTCTCATGAATCAGCCCCAGCATTTT. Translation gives CASSQPGHSSLMNQPQHF.

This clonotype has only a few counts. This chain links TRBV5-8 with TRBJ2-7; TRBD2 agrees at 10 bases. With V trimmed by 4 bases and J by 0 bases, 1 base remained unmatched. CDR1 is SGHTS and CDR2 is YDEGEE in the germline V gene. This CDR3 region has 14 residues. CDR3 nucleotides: TGTGCCAGCAGCCGACTAGCGGGCTCCTACGAGCAGTACTTC. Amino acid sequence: CASSRLAGSYEQYF.

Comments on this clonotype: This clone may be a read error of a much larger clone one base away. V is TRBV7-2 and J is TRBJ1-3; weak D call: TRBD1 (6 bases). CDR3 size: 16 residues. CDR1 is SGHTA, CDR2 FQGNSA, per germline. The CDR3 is CASSHLAGARGNAIYF. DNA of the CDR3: TGTGCCAGCAGCCATCTTGCGGGGGCGCGCGGAAACGCCATATATTTT.

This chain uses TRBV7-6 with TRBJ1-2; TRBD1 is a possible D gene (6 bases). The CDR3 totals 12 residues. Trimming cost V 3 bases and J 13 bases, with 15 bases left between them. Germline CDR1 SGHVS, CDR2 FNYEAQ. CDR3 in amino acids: CASSLRDKGRTF. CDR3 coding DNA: TGTGCCAGCAGCTTGCGGGACAAAGGTCGCACCTTC. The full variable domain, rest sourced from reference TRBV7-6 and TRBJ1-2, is GAGVSQSPRYKVTKRGQDVALRCDPISGHVSLYWYRQALGQGPEFLTYFNYEAQQDKSGLPNDRFSAERPEGSISTLTIQRTEQRDSAMYRCASSLRDKGRTFGSGTRLTVV.

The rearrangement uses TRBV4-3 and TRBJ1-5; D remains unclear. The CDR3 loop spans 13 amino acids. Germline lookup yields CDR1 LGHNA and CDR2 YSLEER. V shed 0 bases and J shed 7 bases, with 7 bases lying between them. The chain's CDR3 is CASSQDQTQPQHF. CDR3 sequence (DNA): TGCGCCAGCAGCCAAGACCAGACACAGCCCCAGCATTTT.

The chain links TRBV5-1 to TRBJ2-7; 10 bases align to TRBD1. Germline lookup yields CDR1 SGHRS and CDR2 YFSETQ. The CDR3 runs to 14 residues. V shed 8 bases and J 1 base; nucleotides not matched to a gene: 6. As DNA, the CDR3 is TGCGCCAGAAGGGGGACAGGGGCATCCTACGAGCAGTACTTC. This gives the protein CARRGTGASYEQYF. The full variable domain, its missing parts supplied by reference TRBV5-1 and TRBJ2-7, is KAGVTQTPRYLIKTRGQQVTLSCSPISGHRSVSWYQQTPGQGLQFLFEYFSETQRNKGNFPGRFSGRQFSNSRSEMNVSTLELGDSALYLCARRGTGASYEQYFGPGTRLTVT.

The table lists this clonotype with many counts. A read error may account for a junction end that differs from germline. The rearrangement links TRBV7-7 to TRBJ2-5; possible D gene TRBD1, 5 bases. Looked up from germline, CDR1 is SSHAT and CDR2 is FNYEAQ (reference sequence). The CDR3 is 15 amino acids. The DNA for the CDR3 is TGTGCTAGCAGCCAACTTATACAGGAAACCCGGGCCCAGTACTTC. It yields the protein CASSQLIQETRAQYF.